This T cell receptor (beta chain) was sequenced for a study of blood T cell repertoires in COVID-19. TCRdb keeps only in-frame clones here, not all; method: immunoSEQ multiplex PCR. The sample shows over 200,000 clones, roughly 84% of them seen only once. CDR1 DFQATT and CDR2 SNEGSKA come from the germline V gene (reference sequence). This CDR3 spans 11 amino acids. Trimming removed 6 bases from V and 6 bases from J, with 11 bases in between. This sequence joins TRBV20-1 and TRBJ1-1, with D hard to call. The sequence was obtained from a man between 45 and 60 years old with active or convalescent COVID-19. Sequenced: peripheral blood. CDR3 coding DNA: TGCAGTGCGCGTAGATTGCCTGAAGCTTTCTTT. This gives the protein CSARRLPEAFF.